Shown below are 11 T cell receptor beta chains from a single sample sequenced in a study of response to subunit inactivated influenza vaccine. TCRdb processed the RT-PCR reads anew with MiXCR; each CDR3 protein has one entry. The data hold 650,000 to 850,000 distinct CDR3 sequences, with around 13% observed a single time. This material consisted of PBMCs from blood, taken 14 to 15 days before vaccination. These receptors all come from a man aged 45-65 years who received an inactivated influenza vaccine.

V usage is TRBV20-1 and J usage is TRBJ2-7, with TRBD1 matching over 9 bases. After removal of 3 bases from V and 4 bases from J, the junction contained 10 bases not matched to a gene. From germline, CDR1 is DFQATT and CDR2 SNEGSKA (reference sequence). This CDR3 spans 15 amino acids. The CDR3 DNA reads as TGCAGTGCTAGGACACTACAGGGGGCGCTTTACGAGCAGTACTTC. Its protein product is CSARTLQGALYEQYF.

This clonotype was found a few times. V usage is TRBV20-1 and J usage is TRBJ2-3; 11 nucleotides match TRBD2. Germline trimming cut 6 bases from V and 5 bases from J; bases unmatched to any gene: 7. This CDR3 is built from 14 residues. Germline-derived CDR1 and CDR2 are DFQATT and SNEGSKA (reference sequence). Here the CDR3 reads CSAKLAGAGDTQYF. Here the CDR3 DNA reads TGCAGTGCCAAACTAGCGGGAGCGGGAGATACGCAGTATTTT.

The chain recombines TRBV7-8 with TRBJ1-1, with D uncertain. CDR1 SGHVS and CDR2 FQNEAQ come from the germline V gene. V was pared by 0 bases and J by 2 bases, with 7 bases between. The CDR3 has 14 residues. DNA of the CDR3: TGTGCCAGCAGCTTAGCGCGAAGTAACACTGAAGCTTTCTTT. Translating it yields CASSLARSNTEAFF.

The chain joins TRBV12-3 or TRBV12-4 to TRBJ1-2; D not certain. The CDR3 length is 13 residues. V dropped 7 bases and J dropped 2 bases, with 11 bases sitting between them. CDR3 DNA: TGTGCCAGCAACCCGGACGGGAACTATGGCTACACCTTC. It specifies CASNPDGNYGYTF.

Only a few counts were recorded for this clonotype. In DNA, the CDR3 is TGTGCCATCAGTGGACAGGGGGCAAGAGAGCAGTACTTC. Translation: CAISGQGAREQYF. This chain uses TRBV10-3 with TRBJ2-7, with 10 bases that match TRBD1. The germline V gene encodes CDR1 ENHRY and CDR2 SYGVKD. The CDR3 sequence is 13 residues long. Trimming removed 4 bases from V and 7 bases from J; junction bases left unmatched: 4.

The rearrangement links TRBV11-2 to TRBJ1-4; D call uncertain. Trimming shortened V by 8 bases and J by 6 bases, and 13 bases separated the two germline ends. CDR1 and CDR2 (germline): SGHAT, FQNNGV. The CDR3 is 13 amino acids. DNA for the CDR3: TGTGCCAGCCATCGCGGGAGACATGAAAAACTGTTTTTT. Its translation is CASHRGRHEKLFF.

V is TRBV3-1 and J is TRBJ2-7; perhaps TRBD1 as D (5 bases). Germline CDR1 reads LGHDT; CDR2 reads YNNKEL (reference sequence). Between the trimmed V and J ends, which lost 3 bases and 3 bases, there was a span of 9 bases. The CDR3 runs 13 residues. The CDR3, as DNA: TGTGCCAGCAGCCAGCAGGGCAACTACGAGCAGTACTTC. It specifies CASSQQGNYEQYF.

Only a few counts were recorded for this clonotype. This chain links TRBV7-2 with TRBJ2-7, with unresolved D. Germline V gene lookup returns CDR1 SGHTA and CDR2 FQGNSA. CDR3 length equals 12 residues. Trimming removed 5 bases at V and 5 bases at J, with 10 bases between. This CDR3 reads CASSGNTDEQYF. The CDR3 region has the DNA TGTGCCAGCAGCGGAAACACGGACGAGCAGTACTTC.

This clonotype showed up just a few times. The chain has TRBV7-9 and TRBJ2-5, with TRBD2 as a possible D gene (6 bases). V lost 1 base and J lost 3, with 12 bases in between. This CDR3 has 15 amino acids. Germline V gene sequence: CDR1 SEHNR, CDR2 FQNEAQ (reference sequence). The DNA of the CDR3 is TGTGCCAGCAGCTTAGTTGTAGCGGCGGAAGAGACCCAGTACTTC. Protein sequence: CASSLVVAAEETQYF.

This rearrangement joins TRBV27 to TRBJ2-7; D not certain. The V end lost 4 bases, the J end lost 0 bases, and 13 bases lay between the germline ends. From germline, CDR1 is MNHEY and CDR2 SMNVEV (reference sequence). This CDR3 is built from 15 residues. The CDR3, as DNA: TGTGCCAGCAGTTCCTCCCCCCCGACCTCCTACGAGCAGTACTTC. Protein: CASSSSPPTSYEQYF.

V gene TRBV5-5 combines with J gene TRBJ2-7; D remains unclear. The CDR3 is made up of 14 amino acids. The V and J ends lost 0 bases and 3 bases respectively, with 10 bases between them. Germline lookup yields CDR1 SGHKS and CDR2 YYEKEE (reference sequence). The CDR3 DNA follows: TGTGCCAGCAGCTTGGGATCGTTGAACTACGAGCAGTACTTC. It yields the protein CASSLGSLNYEQYF.